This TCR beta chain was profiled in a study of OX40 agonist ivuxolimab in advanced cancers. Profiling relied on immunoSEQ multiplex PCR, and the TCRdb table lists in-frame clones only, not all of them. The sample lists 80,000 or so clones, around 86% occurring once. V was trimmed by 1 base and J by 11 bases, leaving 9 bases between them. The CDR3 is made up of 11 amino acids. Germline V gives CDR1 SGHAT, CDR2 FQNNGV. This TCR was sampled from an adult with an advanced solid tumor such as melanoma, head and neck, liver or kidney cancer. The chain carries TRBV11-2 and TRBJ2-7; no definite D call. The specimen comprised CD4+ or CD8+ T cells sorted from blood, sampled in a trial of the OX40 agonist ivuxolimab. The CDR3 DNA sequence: TGTGCCAGCAGCTTAGGGGCTTGGAAGTACTTC. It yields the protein CASSLGAWKYF.